The entry below describes one T cell receptor beta chain. Antigen unknown. Deletions cut 3 bases from V and 13 bases from J, with 18 bases between. This CDR3 has 13 residues. Germline V CDR1 and CDR2: SGHTA, FQGTGA. Alongside a J-beta primer mix, a sample-barcoded 5' primer served in a second PCR lasting about 7 to 11 cycles. Each cDNA was tagged by a template-switch adaptor containing 12 random nucleotides. In TCRdb, the 5' RACE reads were re-called with MiXCR into one record per CDR3 protein. The table records more than 800,000 distinct CDR3 sequences, about 30% of them present only once. These data belong to a study of blood T cells in healthy people across ages. General study results and limits: Comparison with aged donors showed that long-lived donors had more naive CD4+ cells and higher diversity. A roughly linear fall in TCR beta diversity per million T cells was seen with increasing age.

The chain has TRBV7-3 and TRBJ2-5, with D maybe TRBD1 (5 bases). Material for sequencing was blood. This clonotype was sampled from a woman aged 80 or over in good health. CDR3 loop: CASSLTQDGYRYF. CDR3 coding DNA: TGTGCCAGCAGCTTGACACAGGATGGATACCGGTACTTC. Full variable domain (rest looked up from reference TRBV7-3 and TRBJ2-5): GAGVSQTPSNKVTEKGKYVELRCDPISGHTALYWYRQSLGQGPEFLIYFQGTGAADDSGLPNDRFFAVRPEGSVSTLKIQRTERGDSAVYLCASSLTQDGYRYFGPGTRLLVL.